The table lists the clone carrying this T cell receptor beta chain with a few counts. This record comes from a study of technical replicates of blood from a handful of donors. From germline, CDR1 is PRHDT and CDR2 FYEKMQ (reference sequence). Trimming took off 5 bases at V and 9 bases at J, with 19 bases between the two ends. CDR3 length: 14 residues. The method was immunoSEQ multiplex PCR; TCRdb's version includes in-frame clones alone and lacks a portion of them. In the table there are approximately 12,000 clones, around 75% of which are singletons. The receptor was isolated from a human donor in good health. The sequenced sample consisted of PBMCs. J is TRBJ1-1 and V is TRBV13; possibly TRBD1 for D (5 bases). Here the CDR3 reads CASSLLTAQGKAFF. CDR3 nucleotides: TGTGCCAGCAGCCTCCTGACAGCCCAAGGAAAAGCTTTCTTT.